This is a list of T cell receptor beta chains from one sample in a study of cytomegalovirus exposure and HLA in healthy donors. TCRdb's copy holds only in-frame clones and misses some; the assay was immunoSEQ multiplex PCR. The sample consists of 150,000 to 200,000 clones, roughly 77% of them appearing once. The sample consisted of PBMCs. All receptors come from a woman under 40 in good health and CMV-seropositive. CDR3s include the opening cysteine and the closing phenylalanine or tryptophan. The D gene is left open where the match is weak. The size of a clone is reported for some rows only, either as once, few or many, or as a class for expanded clones.

CDR3: CASSERSTNPISYGYTF
DNA: TGTGCCAGCAGTGAAAGGAGCACCAACCCAATTAGCTATGGCTACACCTTC
V: TRBV2
size: .
J: TRBJ1-2
length: 17
D: .

CDR3: CASFRVKGTGVYYNEQFF
DNA: TGTGCCAGCTTCAGAGTAAAGGGGACAGGCGTATACTACAATGAGCAGTTCTTC
V: TRBV21-1
size: once
J: TRBJ2-1
length: 18
D: .

CDR3: CASSLGGLPARETQYF
DNA: TGTGCCAGCAGCTTGGGGGGACTGCCCGCCCGGGAGACCCAGTACTTC
V: TRBV5-8
size: .
J: TRBJ2-5
length: 16
D: .

CDR3: CASSLGTGSSPQHF
DNA: TGTGCCAGCAGCCTGGGGACAGGGTCGAGTCCCCAGCATTTT
V: TRBV7-2
size: few
J: TRBJ1-5
length: 14
D: TRBD1

CDR3: CASSVGEGELNEQFF
DNA: TGTGCCAGCAGCGTAGGGGAGGGAGAACTCAATGAGCAGTTCTTC
V: TRBV9
size: .
J: TRBJ2-1
length: 15
D: TRBD2

CDR3: CASSEGSGDQETQYF
DNA: TGCGCCAGCAGTGAGGGTAGCGGGGATCAAGAGACCCAGTACTTC
V: TRBV10-1
size: once
J: TRBJ2-5
length: 15
D: TRBD2

CDR3: CAWSGTSGGTSTDTQYF
DNA: TGTGCCTGGAGTGGGACTAGCGGGGGTACTAGCACAGATACGCAGTATTTT
V: TRBV30
size: .
J: TRBJ2-3
length: 17
D: TRBD2

CDR3: CSVNDGVGNEQFF
DNA: TGCAGCGTCAATGACGGGGTCGGGAATGAGCAGTTCTTC
V: TRBV29-1
size: .
J: TRBJ2-1
length: 13
D: .

CDR3: CATSRDRSGATGRYEQYF
DNA: TGTGCCACCAGCAGAGATCGGTCGGGTGCGACAGGGAGGTACGAGCAGTACTTC
V: TRBV15
size: medium-sized
J: TRBJ2-7
length: 18
D: .

CDR3: CASSYQSGTGWYEQYF
DNA: TGTGCCAGCAGTTACCAATCCGGGACAGGGTGGTACGAGCAGTACTTC
V: TRBV6-5
size: .
J: TRBJ2-7
length: 16
D: TRBD1

CDR3: CASSFTGWAYEQYF
DNA: TGTGCCAGCAGCTTCACAGGGTGGGCCTACGAGCAGTACTTC
V: TRBV7-9
size: once
J: TRBJ2-7
length: 14
D: .

CDR3: CASSPGTETDKLFF
DNA: TGTGCCAGCAGTCCGGGGACAGAGACGGACAAACTGTTTTTT
V: TRBV28
size: .
J: TRBJ1-4
length: 14
D: TRBD1

CDR3: CASSLAGEYYEQYF
DNA: TGTGCCAGCAGCTTAGCAGGGGAATACTACGAGCAGTACTTC
V: TRBV7-9
size: .
J: TRBJ2-7
length: 14
D: .

CDR3: CASSVEQAGGVQYF
DNA: TGTGCCAGCAGCGTAGAGCAAGCGGGGGGGGTGCAGTATTTT
V: TRBV9
size: .
J: TRBJ2-3
length: 14
D: TRBD2

CDR3: CASSSSRNPGNTIYF
DNA: TGTGCCAGCAGTTCCTCGCGGAACCCTGGAAACACCATATATTTT
V: TRBV6-5
size: .
J: TRBJ1-3
length: 15
D: .

CDR3: CASSRTPGTGREQYF
DNA: TGTGCCAGCAGCCGAACTCCCGGGACAGGGCGCGAGCAGTACTTC
V: TRBV7-8
size: .
J: TRBJ2-7
length: 15
D: TRBD1

CDR3: CASSLQVAKNIQYF
DNA: TGTGCCAGCAGTCTACAGGTGGCCAAAAACATTCAGTACTTC
V: TRBV6-1
size: .
J: TRBJ2-4
length: 14
D: .

CDR3: CASSPRTGRIGQPQHF
DNA: TGTGCCAGCAGTCCTAGGACAGGGAGGATAGGTCAGCCCCAGCATTTT
V: TRBV10-3
size: few
J: TRBJ1-5
length: 16
D: TRBD1

CDR3: CASSFTGNTEAFF
DNA: TGTGCCAGCAGCTTTACCGGGAACACTGAAGCTTTCTTT
V: TRBV5-6
size: .
J: TRBJ1-1
length: 13
D: .

CDR3: CASSPAGGGRDTQYF
DNA: TGTGCCAGCAGCCCCGCCGGGGGGGGCAGGGATACGCAGTATTTT
V: TRBV7-3
size: .
J: TRBJ2-3
length: 15
D: TRBD2

CDR3: CASRAQGARNQPQHF
DNA: TGTGCCAGTAGAGCCCAGGGGGCCCGAAATCAGCCCCAGCATTTT
V: TRBV19
size: few
J: TRBJ1-5
length: 15
D: TRBD1

CDR3: CASKDTGGRTDTQYF
DNA: TGCGCCAGCAAGGATACGGGGGGCCGCACAGATACGCAGTATTTT
V: TRBV4-3
size: .
J: TRBJ2-3
length: 15
D: .

CDR3: CASSQGTGGLIYEQYF
DNA: TGTGCCAGCAGCCAAGGAACAGGGGGCTTGATCTACGAGCAGTACTTC
V: TRBV4-2
size: .
J: TRBJ2-7
length: 16
D: TRBD1